This T cell receptor beta chain was sequenced for a study of T cell responses to AZD1222 COVID-19 vaccine. General study points: A mostly white British donor set with more females was recruited, and clonal diversity was possibly underestimated. Spike regions recognized by vaccine-associated CD4 TCRs spanned the protein, led by 160-218 and 743-854. Spike-specific TCR breadth and depth rose after two AZD1222 doses.

Second-dose timings of about 4 or about 12 weeks were pooled. The assay was immunoSEQ multiplex PCR, and TCRdb's table has in-frame clones only and misses some. The sample shows about 140,000 clones, more than 85% of them seen only once. The CDR3 covers 13 residues. V dropped 7 bases and J dropped 7 bases, with 16 bases sitting between them. To note about this clone: What it recognizes is unknown.

This TCR derives from an adult who received the AZD1222 COVID-19 vaccine. The sample in question was peripheral blood, obtained 28 days after the second AZD1222 dose. The genes are TRBV12-3 or TRBV12-4 and TRBJ1-2, with D possibly TRBD1 on 6 matching bases. The CDR3 spells CASTLRAGAGYTF. The CDR3, as DNA: TGTGCCAGCACCCTCCGGGCAGGGGCTGGCTACACCTTC.